Given below is one T cell receptor beta chain in context. What it binds is not known. This sample was included in a study of blood T cells in healthy people across ages. General study results and limits: Any changes in expanded clonotypes were possibly confounded, as donor CMV status remained unknown.

Losses at the gene ends were 5 bases for V and 6 bases for J; bases not matched to a gene: 10. Germline V gives CDR1 MNHEY, CDR2 SVGAGI. CDR3 length: 15 amino acids. Sample-barcoded 5' priming and a J-beta primer mix drove a second PCR of about 7 to 12 cycles. Samples each returned at least 3 million CDR3-containing paired-end reads. Each CDR3 protein gets one entry after TCRdb re-called the 5' RACE reads with MiXCR. Here the sample spans 800,000 or so distinct CDR3 sequences, 25% being singletons. This sample was shared with a second study, whose subject was T cells of mothers and their children.

The source is a boy younger than 18 in good health. The V call is TRBV6-5, the J call TRBJ2-3; 8 bases align to TRBD2. Sequencing used blood. The CDR3 spells CASSPHERGTDTQYF. CDR3 DNA: TGTGCCAGCAGTCCGCACGAGCGGGGGACCGATACGCAGTATTTT.